This TCR beta chain is from a study of T cells after yellow fever vaccination. General observations from the study: Though it reached lower strength, the secondary response hit its peak faster, day 5 versus 15. Abundant clonotypes from the bulk population could get into FACS-sorted repertoires as contaminants. In post-booster samples, most primary-vaccination clones reappeared (about 95% CD4, 88% CD8).

TCRdb re-analysed the 5' RACE reads in MiXCR, keeping a single row per CDR3 protein. The table includes some 300,000 distinct CDR3 sequences, approximately 8% detected once. On this clonotype itself: The target antigen is unknown.

The clonotype originates from a man between 18 and 35 years old who received the YFV17D yellow fever vaccine. Specimen: PBMCs, collected about 41 days after the first yellow fever vaccination.

The CDR3 is CASSFPDGSNTGELFF. The DNA for the CDR3 is TGTGCCAGCAGTTTCCCGGACGGTTCGAACACCGGGGAGCTGTTTTTT. The V gene is TRBV6-5, the J gene TRBJ2-2; no reliable D call. Trimming stripped 4 bases from V and 0 bases from J, with 12 bases between. In germline, CDR1 is MNHEY, CDR2 SVGAGI. This CDR3 region has 16 residues.